Listed here is a single T cell receptor beta chain. V lost 8 bases to trimming and J lost 4 bases, with 9 bases between them. Looked up from germline, CDR1 is GTSNPN and CDR2 is SVGIG (reference sequence). This CDR3 is 11 amino acids long. The record originates from a study of blood T cell repertoires in COVID-19. Background on the study: Sample material is recorded as cDNA or gDNA derived from T cells, B-cell-depleted T cells, or PBMCs.

In the authors' workflow: Amplification with reference gene primers provided the estimates of nucleated cell counts. Some clones are missing from TCRdb's copy, which holds only in-frame ones; the method was immunoSEQ multiplex PCR. V, J and clone size derive from that table, while D and trimming were established from the DNA sequence. Among under 450,000 clones listed, roughly 90% were seen once. Cohorts were based on clinical histories the participants reported. The genes are TRBV30 and TRBJ1-3, with D tentatively TRBD1 (6 bases). This receptor was obtained from a woman in her 40s who had been exposed to COVID-19. The sample consisted of PBMCs or T cells enriched from blood (not recorded which). Written as DNA, the CDR3 is TGTGCCCGGGGGGCAGGAAACACCATATATTTT. This codes for CARGAGNTIYF. The full variable domain, in which reference TRBV30 and TRBJ1-3 provide the parts outside the CDR3, is SQTIHQWPATLVQPVGSPLSLECTVEGTSNPNLYWYRQAAGRGLQLLFYSVGIGQISSEVPQNLSASRPQDRQFILSSKKLLLSDSGFYLCARGAGNTIYFGEGSWLTVV.